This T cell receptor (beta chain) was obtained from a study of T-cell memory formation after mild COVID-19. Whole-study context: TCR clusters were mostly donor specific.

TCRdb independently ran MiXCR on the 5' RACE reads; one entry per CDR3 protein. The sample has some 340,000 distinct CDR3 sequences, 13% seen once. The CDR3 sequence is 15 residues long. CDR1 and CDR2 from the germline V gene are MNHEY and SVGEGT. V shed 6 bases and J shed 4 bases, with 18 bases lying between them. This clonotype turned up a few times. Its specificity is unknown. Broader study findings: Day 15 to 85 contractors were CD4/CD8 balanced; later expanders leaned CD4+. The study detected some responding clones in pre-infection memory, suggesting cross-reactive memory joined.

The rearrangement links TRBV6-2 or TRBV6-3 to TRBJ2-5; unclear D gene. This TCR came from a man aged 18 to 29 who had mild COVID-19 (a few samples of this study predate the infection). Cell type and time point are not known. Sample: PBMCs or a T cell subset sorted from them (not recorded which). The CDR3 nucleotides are TGTGCCAGCAGCGCCGGACGGGCCAGAGGAGAGACCCAGTACTTC. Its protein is CASSAGRARGETQYF.